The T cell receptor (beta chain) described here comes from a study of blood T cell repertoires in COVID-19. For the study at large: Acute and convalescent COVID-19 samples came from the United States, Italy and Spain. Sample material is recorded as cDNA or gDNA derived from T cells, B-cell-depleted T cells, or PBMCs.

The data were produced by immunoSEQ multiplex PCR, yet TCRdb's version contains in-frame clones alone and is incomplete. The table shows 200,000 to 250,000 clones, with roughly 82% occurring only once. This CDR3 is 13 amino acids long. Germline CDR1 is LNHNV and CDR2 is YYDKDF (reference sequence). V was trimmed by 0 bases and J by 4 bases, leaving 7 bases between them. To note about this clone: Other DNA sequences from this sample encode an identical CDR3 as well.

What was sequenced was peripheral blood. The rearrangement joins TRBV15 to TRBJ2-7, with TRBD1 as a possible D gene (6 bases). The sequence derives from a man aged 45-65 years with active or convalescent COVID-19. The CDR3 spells CATSRDRGYEQYF. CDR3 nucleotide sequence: TGTGCCACCAGCAGAGACAGGGGTTACGAGCAGTACTTC.